This is a list of T cell receptor beta chains from one sample in a study of blood T cell repertoires in COVID-19. Some clones are missing from TCRdb's copy, which holds only in-frame ones; the method was immunoSEQ multiplex PCR. The profile shows 30,000 to 40,000 clones, 81% of them singletons. Source material: peripheral blood. These receptors were taken from a man between 65 and 85 years old with COVID-19, enrolled during active disease. CDR3s include the opening cysteine and the closing phenylalanine or tryptophan. A D gene is named only where the DNA matches it firmly. Rows may omit the clone size; those that give it use once, few, many or a size class.

v_call,d_call,cdr3_length,j_call,clone_size,cdr3_aa,cdr3_nt
TRBV21-1,NA,18,TRBJ2-1,NA,CATLSRTSGRAGYNEQFF,TGTGCCACCCTAAGCCGGACTAGCGGGAGGGCCGGATACAATGAGCAGTTCTTC
TRBV24-1,TRBD1,15,TRBJ2-5,NA,CATSKGQGIQETQYF,TGTGCCACCAGTAAAGGACAGGGGATCCAAGAGACCCAGTACTTC
TRBV19,TRBD1,21,TRBJ1-1,NA,CASSIRTGGHTEEGTTRGAFF,TGTGCCAGTAGTATAAGGACAGGTGGGCATACCGAGGAGGGAACGACAAGGGGAGCTTTCTTT
TRBV7-3,NA,14,TRBJ2-7,NA,CASSQGAFPYEQYF,TGTGCCAGCAGCCAAGGGGCTTTCCCCTACGAGCAGTACTTC
TRBV5-1,NA,14,TRBJ1-1,NA,CASSPGRRVGEAFF,TGCGCCAGCAGCCCGGGAAGACGTGTGGGTGAAGCTTTCTTT
TRBV5-6,TRBD1,15,TRBJ2-5,NA,CASSLGQGVGETQYF,TGTGCCAGCAGCTTGGGGCAGGGGGTCGGAGAGACCCAGTACTTC
TRBV19,TRBD1,14,TRBJ1-6,once,CASRGQGFDSPLHF,TGTGCCAGTAGAGGACAGGGCTTTGATTCACCCCTCCACTTT
TRBV6-6,TRBD2,15,TRBJ2-1,NA,CASTLLAGGGDEQFF,TGTGCCAGCACCTTACTAGCGGGAGGAGGTGATGAGCAGTTCTTC
TRBV6-2/TRBV6-3,NA,15,TRBJ1-5,NA,CASSDLTVSNQPQHF,TGTGCCAGCAGCGACTTGACAGTCAGCAATCAGCCCCAGCATTTT
TRBV11-3,NA,13,TRBJ1-1,few,CASSTSGVTEAFF,TGTGCCAGCAGTACCTCCGGGGTTACTGAAGCTTTCTTT
TRBV19,NA,12,TRBJ1-1,NA,CASSVRGGEAFF,TGTGCCAGTAGTGTTCGAGGGGGTGAAGCTTTCTTT
TRBV28,NA,13,TRBJ2-3,NA,CASSFRLADTQYF,TGTGCCAGCAGCTTCCGTCTGGCCGATACGCAGTATTTT
TRBV30,NA,13,TRBJ2-7,NA,CAYTREPSYEQYF,TGTGCCTACACCCGGGAGCCCTCCTACGAGCAGTACTTC
TRBV11-3,TRBD1,23,TRBJ1-5,NA,CASSSDRDRGRGPVDDSNQPQHF,TGTGCCAGCAGCTCAGACCGGGACAGGGGGCGGGGGCCGGTAGATGACAGCAATCAGCCCCAGCATTTT
TRBV11-2,NA,16,TRBJ2-7,NA,CASSLTQGTYSYEQYF,TGTGCCAGCAGCCTGACACAGGGGACTTACTCCTACGAGCAGTACTTC
TRBV25-1,NA,14,TRBJ2-3,NA,CASSEWTVTDTQYF,TGTGCCAGCAGTGAATGGACAGTCACAGATACGCAGTATTTT
TRBV3-1/TRBV3-2,NA,17,TRBJ1-4,NA,CASSQDPPRGGNEKLFF,TGTGCCAGCAGCCAAGATCCCCCCCGGGGGGGTAATGAAAAACTGTTTTTT
TRBV20-1,TRBD1,13,TRBJ2-7,NA,CSASFQGADEQYF,TGCAGTGCTAGTTTCCAGGGGGCGGACGAGCAGTACTTC
TRBV5-1,NA,18,TRBJ1-4,NA,CASSPQNPFLRSREKLFF,TGCGCCAGCAGCCCACAGAACCCTTTTCTTCGTAGTCGTGAAAAACTGTTTTTT
TRBV28,TRBD2,15,TRBJ2-5,NA,CASSSPGGGQETQYF,TGTGCCAGCAGTTCCCCCGGGGGGGGGCAAGAGACCCAGTACTTC
TRBV6-2/TRBV6-3,NA,11,TRBJ2-7,NA,CASSLFREQYF,TGTGCCAGCAGCCTGTTTCGCGAGCAGTACTTC
TRBV5-8,TRBD2,15,TRBJ2-7,NA,CASSSRGGISYEQYF,TGTGCCAGCAGCTCTCGGGGGGGGATCTCCTACGAGCAGTACTTC
TRBV6-1,NA,13,TRBJ2-3,NA,CASSSSGTDTQYF,TGTGCCAGCAGCTCATCCGGGACAGATACGCAGTATTTT
TRBV7-2,NA,12,TRBJ2-7,NA,CASSFFRVEQYF,TGTGCCAGCAGCTTTTTTCGGGTCGAGCAGTACTTC
TRBV5-1,NA,14,TRBJ1-2,few,CASSFNAGQSGYTF,TGCGCCAGCAGCTTCAATGCAGGACAAAGTGGCTACACCTTC
TRBV2,NA,15,TRBJ2-2,few,CASGRDFANTGELFF,TGTGCCAGCGGTCGGGACTTCGCGAACACCGGGGAGCTGTTTTTT
TRBV7-8,NA,14,TRBJ1-5,NA,CASSRQAPNQPQHF,TGTGCCAGCAGCAGACAGGCCCCAAATCAGCCCCAGCATTTT
TRBV6-5,TRBD1,14,TRBJ2-3,NA,CASLGTASTDTQYF,TGTGCCAGTTTGGGGACAGCTAGCACAGATACGCAGTATTTT
TRBV7-3,TRBD1,12,TRBJ2-5,NA,CASSSNRGTLYF,TGTGCCAGCAGCTCCAACAGGGGGACCCTTTACTTC
TRBV28,NA,14,TRBJ1-4,few,CASSAPGTDEKLFF,TGTGCCAGCAGCGCCCCCGGGACTGATGAAAAACTGTTTTTT
TRBV11-2,NA,13,TRBJ2-3,NA,CASTQSGPDTQYF,TGTGCCAGCACCCAATCAGGCCCAGATACGCAGTATTTT
TRBV15,TRBD2,14,TRBJ2-5,NA,CATSRGLAGETQYF,TGTGCCACCAGCAGAGGACTAGCGGGAGAGACCCAGTACTTC
TRBV27,NA,13,TRBJ1-1,NA,CASSFSGRGNAFF,TGTGCCAGCAGTTTTTCGGGACGGGGGAATGCTTTCTTT
TRBV25-1,NA,12,TRBJ1-4,NA,CASAGMNEKLFF,TGTGCCAGCGCGGGGATGAATGAAAAACTGTTTTTT
TRBV28,TRBD1,14,TRBJ2-5,NA,CASRGTGDRETQYF,TGTGCCAGCAGAGGGACAGGGGATAGGGAGACCCAGTACTTC
TRBV15,NA,14,TRBJ1-2,NA,CATSRDLTGYGYTF,TGTGCCACCAGCAGAGATTTGACTGGGTATGGCTACACCTTC
TRBV28,TRBD1,15,TRBJ2-7,NA,CASSTDRGSSYEQYF,TGTGCCAGCAGCACCGACAGGGGGAGCTCCTACGAGCAGTACTTC
TRBV5-1,TRBD2,16,TRBJ2-1,NA,CASSWGTSGRVREQFF,TGCGCCAGCAGCTGGGGGACTAGCGGGAGAGTTCGTGAGCAGTTCTTC
TRBV6-4,NA,17,TRBJ1-1,once,CANSDSGSTRTNTEAFF,TGTGCCAACAGTGACTCGGGTTCGACTAGAACAAACACTGAAGCTTTCTTT
TRBV9,NA,14,TRBJ1-6,NA,CASSRPGEGSPLHF,TGTGCCAGCAGCCGCCCAGGGGAAGGGTCACCCCTCCACTTT
TRBV7-2,NA,14,TRBJ2-7,NA,CASSGNRVSYEQYF,TGTGCCAGCAGCGGCAACAGGGTCTCCTACGAGCAGTACTTC
TRBV4-1,NA,17,TRBJ1-5,few,CASSQSGEMFGNQPQHF,TGCGCCAGCAGCCAATCCGGGGAGATGTTTGGCAATCAGCCCCAGCATTTT
TRBV3-1/TRBV3-2,TRBD2,15,TRBJ2-1,once,CASSQLREGPGEQFF,TGTGCCAGCAGCCAGTTGCGGGAGGGCCCTGGGGAGCAGTTCTTC
TRBV28,TRBD2,15,TRBJ2-1,NA,CASSFASGAYNEQFF,TGTGCCAGCAGTTTCGCTAGCGGGGCCTACAATGAGCAGTTCTTC
TRBV27,TRBD1,15,TRBJ1-1,NA,CASSIWGQVNTEAFF,TGTGCCAGCAGTATATGGGGACAGGTTAACACTGAAGCTTTCTTT
TRBV7-9,NA,17,TRBJ1-3,NA,CASSLVPRGRFGNTIYF,TGTGCCAGCAGCTTAGTTCCACGGGGGAGGTTTGGAAACACCATATATTTT
TRBV5-1,NA,15,TRBJ1-1,NA,CASSLGGIGQGEAFF,TGCGCCAGCAGCTTGGGCGGAATCGGCCAGGGGGAAGCTTTCTTT
TRBV7-2,TRBD1,15,TRBJ1-6,NA,CASSEQGPSNSPLHF,TGTGCCAGCAGCGAACAGGGGCCAAGTAATTCACCCCTCCACTTT
TRBV4-2,TRBD1,15,TRBJ1-4,once,CASSHGQDVYEKLFF,TGTGCCAGCAGCCACGGACAGGACGTCTATGAAAAACTGTTTTTT
TRBV4-2,NA,16,TRBJ1-6,NA,CASSQDLWGGNSPLHF,TGTGCCAGCAGCCAAGATCTTTGGGGAGGTAATTCACCCCTCCACTTT